Presented here are 26 T cell receptor beta chains from one specimen sequenced in a study of persistence of HIV-infected CD4 T cells. Sequencing used immunoSEQ version 4 in survey mode. Using immunoSEQ multiplex PCR, the repertoire was profiled, and TCRdb retains in-frame clones only, with some absent. This sample has 40,000 to 55,000 clones; 88% occur once, and the top ten carry around 0.47%. These receptors have no identified antigens. Nonspecific anti-CD3/anti-CD28 bead stimulation represents the broad CD4+ T cell repertoire. Responding CD4+ T cells were sorted by upregulation of both CD40 ligand and CD69. Sequencing used CD4+ T cells sorted from PBMCs after approximately 20-hour stimulation, obtained from a patient who received antiretroviral therapy. These receptors all come from an adult woman with HIV who was CMV-seropositive.

The V call is TRBV20-1, the J call TRBJ1-3; D is undetermined. Germline assignment: CDR1 DFQATT and CDR2 SNEGSKA (reference sequence). The CDR3 extends over 11 amino acids. Trimming removed 0 bases at V and 4 bases at J, with 1 base between. CDR3 sequence (DNA): TGCAGTGCTAGAGAGGGAAACACCATATATTTT. Translated: CSAREGNTIYF.

The DNA for the CDR3 is TGTGCCAGCAGCTTGGTAGGACAGGGCTATGGCTACACCTTC. Its protein is CASSLVGQGYGYTF. The rearrangement links TRBV5-4 to TRBJ1-2, with TRBD1 identical over 8 bases. There are 14 residues in the CDR3. The germline V gene encodes CDR1 SGHNT and CDR2 YYREEE (reference sequence). Losses at the gene ends were 0 bases for V and 4 bases for J; bases not matched to a gene: 2.

In DNA, the CDR3 is TGTGCCAGCATCCTTGTCCAGGGGACTAGCGGGGGGAATGAGCAGTTCTTC. This sequence encodes CASILVQGTSGGNEQFF. The chain employs TRBV28 and TRBJ2-1; TRBD2 matches at 15 bases. Germline values: CDR1 MDHEN, CDR2 SYDVKM. Trimming cost V 7 bases and J 7 bases; bases outside gene matches: 11. The CDR3 is 17 residues long.

The chain has TRBV19 and TRBJ1-1; D gene uncertain. Germline CDR1 LNHDA, CDR2 SQIVND (reference sequence). This CDR3 comprises 14 residues. The germline V and J ends were trimmed by 0 bases and 5 bases, with 10 bases remaining between them. Here the CDR3 reads CASSIDHGRTEAFF. In nucleotides, the CDR3 is TGTGCCAGTAGTATAGATCATGGTCGGACTGAAGCTTTCTTT.

This chain connects TRBV12-3 or TRBV12-4 to TRBJ2-7; D might be TRBD1 (6 bases). This CDR3 contains 13 residues. Trimming cost V 5 bases and J 6 bases, with 14 bases left between them. The CDR3 sequence is CASSRLQGSEQYV. The CDR3 DNA reads as TGTGCCAGCAGTCGACTACAGGGAAGCGAGCAGTACGTC.

The rearrangement uses TRBV6-6 and TRBJ1-2; D perhaps matches TRBD1 (5 bases). The germline CDR1 and CDR2 sequences are MNHNY and SVGAGI (reference sequence). This CDR3 comprises 9 residues. The V gene lost 6 bases and the J gene lost 12 bases, with 8 bases spanning the gap. The CDR3 here is CASRGPDTF. The CDR3 nucleotides read TGTGCCAGCAGGGGACCAGACACCTTC.

V is TRBV9 and J is TRBJ1-2; 10 nucleotides line up with TRBD1. V was clipped by 3 bases and J by 4 bases; unmatched bases: 0. The CDR3 is made up of 13 amino acids. CDR1 is SGDLS and CDR2 is YYNGEE in the germline V gene. In nucleotides, the CDR3 is TGTGCCAGCAGCGGGGACAGGGGCTATGGCTACACCTTC. Amino acids: CASSGDRGYGYTF. Drawing the rest from reference TRBV9 and TRBJ1-2, the complete variable domain is DSGVTQTPKHLITATGQRVTLRCSPRSGDLSVYWYQQSLDQGLQFLIQYYNGEERAKGNILERFSAQQFPDLHSELNLSSLELGDSALYFCASSGDRGYGYTFGSGTRLTVV.

The chain recombines TRBV20-1 with TRBJ2-1; D is uncertain. The CDR3 contains 12 residues. Looked up from germline, CDR1 is DFQATT and CDR2 is SNEGSKA (reference sequence). Trimming took 3 bases from V and 7 from J, leaving 10 bases between them. CDR3 loop: CSASSLSNEQFF. In DNA form, the CDR3 reads TGCAGTGCTAGTTCCCTTTCGAATGAGCAGTTCTTC.

This clone is a singleton in its sample. The J gene is TRBJ2-2, the V gene TRBV3-1 (or the pseudogene TRBV3-2); 8 nucleotides align to TRBD1. V lost 4 bases to trimming and J lost 8 bases; unmatched junction nucleotides: 6. Germline V gives CDR1 LGHDT, CDR2 YNNKEL (reference sequence). The CDR3 extends over 14 amino acids. CDR3 in amino acids: CASSLWTGQGELFF. The CDR3 region has the DNA TGTGCCAGCAGCCTTTGGACAGGGCAGGGGGAGCTGTTTTTT.

The chain employs TRBV5-1 and TRBJ1-2; 9 bases map to TRBD1. Germline CDR1 reads SGHRS; CDR2 reads YFSETQ. The CDR3 has 16 amino acids. The junction had 13 bases not matched to a gene; V was cut back by 4 bases and J by 6 bases. The DNA of the CDR3 is TGCGCCAGCAGCCTGTTCCCCGGGACAGGGTCACATGGCTACACCTTC. Protein sequence: CASSLFPGTGSHGYTF.

In nucleotides, the CDR3 is TGTGCCAGCAGTCAGAGCGGGCTTTCTAGCACAGATACGCAGTATTTT. Translating it yields CASSQSGLSSTDTQYF. The V call is TRBV25-1, the J call TRBJ2-3; a weak D match, TRBD2 (6 bases). V dropped 5 bases and J dropped 0 bases, with 15 bases sitting between them. Germline-derived CDR1 and CDR2 are MGHDK and SYGVNS. CDR3 length: 16 residues.

The count of this clone is one. The J gene is TRBJ1-1, the V gene TRBV29-1, with 7 bases lining up with TRBD1. Germline loops: CDR1 SQVTM, CDR2 ANQGSEA. The CDR3 is made up of 14 amino acids. After removal of 4 bases from V and 4 bases from J, the junction contained 9 bases not matched to a gene. The CDR3 reads CSVARQGSGTEAFF. The CDR3 nucleotides read TGCAGCGTTGCCAGACAGGGAAGTGGCACTGAAGCTTTCTTT.

V gene TRBV19 combines with J gene TRBJ1-2; D gene unclear. The ends were cut back, 5 bases at V and 8 bases at J, with 21 bases in the middle. The CDR3 spans 15 residues. Germline values: CDR1 LNHDA, CDR2 SQIVND (reference sequence). CDR3 amino acids: CASSPSGRERRGYTF. The CDR3 DNA reads TGTGCCAGTAGTCCTTCCGGCCGGGAGAGGAGGGGCTACACCTTC.

V is TRBV5-1 and J is TRBJ2-3, with D possibly called TRBD1 or TRBD2 (5 bases each). This CDR3 has 15 amino acids. The V and J ends lost 0 bases and 5 bases respectively, with 13 bases between them. CDR1 is SGHRS, CDR2 YFSETQ, per germline. The CDR3 region is CASSLGGARRDTQYF. The CDR3 bases are TGCGCCAGCAGCTTGGGAGGGGCCAGGAGAGATACGCAGTATTTT.

The rearrangement joins TRBV15 to TRBJ1-6, with D possibly being TRBD1 (5 bases). V shed 0 bases and J shed 7 bases, with 16 bases lying between them. The CDR3 consists of 17 residues. Germline CDR1 LNHNV, CDR2 YYDKDF (reference sequence). DNA of the CDR3: TGTGCCACCAGCAGAGATCTCCCAGGGCAGATCAATTCACCCCTCCACTTT. It encodes CATSRDLPGQINSPLHF.

The chain recombines TRBV25-1 with TRBJ2-3, with D tentatively TRBD2 (6 bases). The CDR3 extends over 14 amino acids. Germline V gene sequence: CDR1 MGHDK, CDR2 SYGVNS. V was clipped by 3 bases and J by 0 bases, with 7 bases between them. CDR3 amino acids: CASSDRGSTDTQYF. The CDR3 nucleotides read TGTGCCAGCAGTGACCGGGGGAGCACAGATACGCAGTATTTT.

The chain recombines TRBV18 with TRBJ2-5; D possibly corresponds to TRBD1 (6 bases). Germline V gene data show CDR1 as KGHSH and CDR2 as LQKENI. Trimming took 2 bases from V and 5 from J, leaving 9 bases between them. This CDR3 spans 13 amino acids. CDR3 residues: CASSPNRGETQYF. CDR3 nucleotides: TGTGCCAGCTCACCAAATAGGGGGGAGACCCAGTACTTC.

The chain couples TRBV19 to TRBJ2-1, with TRBD2 matching over 12 bases. The CDR3 loop spans 15 amino acids. CDR1 and CDR2 from the germline V gene are LNHDA and SQIVND (reference sequence). The V gene end was trimmed by 7 bases and the J gene end by 4 bases; junction bases not matched to a gene: 5. The chain's CDR3 is CASTLTSGGYNEQFF. Here the CDR3 DNA reads TGTGCCAGTACGTTGACTAGCGGGGGATACAATGAGCAGTTCTTC.

The chain has TRBV5-1 and TRBJ1-1, with a possible D match to TRBD1 (6 bases). This CDR3 spans 13 amino acids. Germline CDR1 SGHRS, CDR2 YFSETQ. V gave up 7 bases and J gave up 3 bases, with 13 bases separating them. CDR3 nucleotides: TGCGCCAGCCGATATAACAGGGACACTGAAGCTTTCTTT. Its translation: CASRYNRDTEAFF.

This chain links TRBV5-6 with TRBJ1-1; TRBD1 agrees at 7 bases. This CDR3 has 15 residues. The V segment lost 2 bases and the J segment 1 base; nucleotides outside the gene matches: 5. Germline V gives CDR1 SGHDT, CDR2 YYEEEE. The CDR3 sequence is CASSLGTVKNTEAFF. CDR3 nucleotides: TGTGCCAGCAGCTTAGGGACAGTAAAGAACACTGAAGCTTTCTTT.

The rearrangement links TRBV5-1 to TRBJ2-2, with TRBD1 identical over 7 bases. The V gene's germline CDR1 is SGHRS and CDR2 YFSETQ. The V gene end was trimmed by 6 bases and the J gene end by 4 bases; junction bases not matched to a gene: 18. This CDR3 has 18 residues. The DNA of the CDR3 is TGCGCCAGCACCGTGGGTGACAGGGTTTTAGTAAGCACCGGGGAGCTGTTTTTT. Amino acid sequence: CASTVGDRVLVSTGELFF.

The chain employs TRBV7-6 and TRBJ1-5, with D unresolved. Between the trimmed V and J ends, which lost 5 bases and 1 base, there was a span of 6 bases. In germline, CDR1 is SGHVS, CDR2 FNYEAQ. The CDR3 spans 13 residues. CDR3 coding DNA: TGTGCCAGCAGCGTCTGGAGCAATCAGCCCCAGCATTTT. The encoded protein is CASSVWSNQPQHF.

V and J are TRBV10-1 and TRBJ2-1; the match to TRBD1 covers 7 bases. The CDR3 is 13 residues long. The J segment lost 6 bases and the V segment lost 5 bases, leaving 4 bases of the junction unmatched. The germline V gene encodes CDR1 WNHNN and CDR2 SYGVQD (reference sequence). The CDR3 spells CASSSAGGNEQFF. Here the CDR3 DNA reads TGCGCCAGCAGTTCCGCAGGGGGCAATGAGCAGTTCTTC.

The rearrangement links TRBV7-8 to TRBJ2-7; D remains unclear. The CDR3 sequence is 16 residues long. Germline CDR1 is SGHVS and CDR2 is FQNEAQ. Trimming pared 4 bases from V and 3 bases from J, leaving 19 bases between. The CDR3 sequence is CASSSPRARPSYEQYF. CDR3 in DNA: TGTGCCAGCAGCTCTCCCCGCGCCCGACCGAGCTACGAGCAGTACTTC.

V usage is TRBV7-8 and J usage is TRBJ2-1; a possible D gene is TRBD2 (5 bases). The CDR3 sequence is 14 residues long. Per the germline V gene, CDR1 is SGHVS and CDR2 is FQNEAQ. Trimming took 3 bases from V and 4 from J, leaving 10 bases between them. In DNA form, the CDR3 reads TGTGCCAGCAGCTTCTATCGGGGTTACAATGAGCAGTTCTTC. Amino acids: CASSFYRGYNEQFF.

The chain links TRBV10-2 to TRBJ2-7, with 10 bases that match TRBD2. The V gene's germline CDR1 is WSHSY and CDR2 SAAADI. V shed 7 bases, J shed 2 bases, and the junction held 14 bases outside the gene matches. The CDR3 length is 17 residues. Here the CDR3 DNA reads TGCGCCAGCACATTAGTAGCGGGGGGCCGGGGGGCCTACGAGCAGTACTTC. This codes for CASTLVAGGRGAYEQYF.